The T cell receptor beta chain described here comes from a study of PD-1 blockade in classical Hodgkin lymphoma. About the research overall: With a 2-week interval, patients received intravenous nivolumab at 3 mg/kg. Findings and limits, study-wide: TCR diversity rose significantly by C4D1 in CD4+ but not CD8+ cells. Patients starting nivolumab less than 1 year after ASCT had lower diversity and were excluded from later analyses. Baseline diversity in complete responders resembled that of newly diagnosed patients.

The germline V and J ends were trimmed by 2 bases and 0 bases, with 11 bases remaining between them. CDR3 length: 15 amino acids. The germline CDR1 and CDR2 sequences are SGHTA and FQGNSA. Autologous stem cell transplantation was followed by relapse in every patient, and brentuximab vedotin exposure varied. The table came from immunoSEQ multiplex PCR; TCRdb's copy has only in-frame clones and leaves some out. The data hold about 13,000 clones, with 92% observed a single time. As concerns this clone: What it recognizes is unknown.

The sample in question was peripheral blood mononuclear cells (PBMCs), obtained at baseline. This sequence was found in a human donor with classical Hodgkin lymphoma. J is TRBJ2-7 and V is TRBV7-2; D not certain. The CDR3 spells CASSLMGASSYEQYF. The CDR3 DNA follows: TGTGCCAGCAGCTTAATGGGCGCCAGCTCCTACGAGCAGTACTTC.